Sequencing of this T cell receptor (beta chain) was carried out in a study of PD-1 blockade in classical Hodgkin lymphoma. Profiling relied on immunoSEQ multiplex PCR, and the TCRdb table lists in-frame clones only, not all of them. The profile covers approximately 21,000 clones, with over 90% appearing a single time and over 0.35% taken by the ten largest. Study conclusions and caveats: Causes of the repertoire differences remain undefined, possibly disease activity or prior therapy.

Regarding this clone: The antigen remains unidentified.

The sample's time point: newly diagnosed, previously untreated cHL patient sample. Negative magnetic selection isolated CD4+ T cells from thawed PBMCs. Untreated, newly diagnosed classical Hodgkin lymphoma PBMCs were used for comparison. The sample was CD4+ T cells from blood. This receptor was obtained from a human donor with classical Hodgkin lymphoma.

CDR3: CSVWETESNQPQHF. DNA of the CDR3: TGCAGCGTGTGGGAGACAGAAAGCAATCAGCCCCAGCATTTT. The chain uses TRBV29-1 and TRBJ1-5, with D possibly being TRBD1 (5 bases). V lost 6 bases to trimming and J lost 1 base, with 13 bases between them. The CDR3 extends over 14 amino acids. Germline assignment: CDR1 SQVTM and CDR2 ANQGSEA.